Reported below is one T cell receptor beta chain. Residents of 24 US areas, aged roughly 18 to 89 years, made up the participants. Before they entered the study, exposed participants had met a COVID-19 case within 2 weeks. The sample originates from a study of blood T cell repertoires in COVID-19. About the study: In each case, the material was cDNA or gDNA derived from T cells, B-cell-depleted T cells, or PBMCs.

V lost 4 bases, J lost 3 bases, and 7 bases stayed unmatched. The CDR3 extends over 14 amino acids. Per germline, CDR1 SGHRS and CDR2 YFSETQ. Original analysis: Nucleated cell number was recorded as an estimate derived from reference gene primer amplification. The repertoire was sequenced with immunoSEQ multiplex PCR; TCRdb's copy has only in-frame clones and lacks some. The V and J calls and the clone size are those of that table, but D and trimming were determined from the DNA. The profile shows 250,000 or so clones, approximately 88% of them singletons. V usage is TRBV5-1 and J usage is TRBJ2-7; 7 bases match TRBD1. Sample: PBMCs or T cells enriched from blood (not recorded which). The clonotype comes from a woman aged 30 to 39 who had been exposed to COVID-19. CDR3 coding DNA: TGCGCCAGCAGCCCGGGACAGCTTTACTACGAGCAGTACTTC. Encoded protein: CASSPGQLYYEQYF. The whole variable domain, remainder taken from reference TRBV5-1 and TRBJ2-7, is KAGVTQTPRYLIKTRGQQVTLSCSPISGHRSVSWYQQTPGQGLQFLFEYFSETQRNKGNFPGRFSGRQFSNSRSEMNVSTLELGDSALYLCASSPGQLYYEQYFGPGTRLTVT.